Below, 9 T cell receptor beta chains from the same sample are listed, as sequenced in a study of blood T cell repertoires in COVID-19. The protocol was immunoSEQ multiplex PCR, while the TCRdb copy is restricted to in-frame clones and leaves out a portion. The sample consists of around 63,000 clones, roughly 88% of them appearing once. Sequenced material: peripheral blood. The origin of the receptors is a woman older than 75 with acute or convalescent COVID-19.

In this sample, this clone turned up a few times. The rearrangement uses TRBV7-8 and TRBJ1-4; TRBD1 might be the D (6 bases). The germline CDR1 and CDR2 sequences are SGHVS and FQNEAQ. CDR3 size: 14 residues. The V and J ends lost 5 bases and 6 bases respectively, with 13 bases between them. The DNA for the CDR3 is TGTGCCAGCAGCCCTCGGACAGCTCATGAAAAACTGTTTTTT. The encoded protein is CASSPRTAHEKLFF.

This rearrangement joins TRBV7-2 to TRBJ2-5, with a weak D call TRBD1 (6 bases). CDR3 length: 14 residues. Looked up from germline, CDR1 is SGHTA and CDR2 is FQGNSA. Trimming stripped 1 base from V and 4 bases from J, with 10 bases between. CDR3: CASSLDRVVETQYF. In DNA, the CDR3 is TGTGCCAGCAGCTTAGACAGGGTGGTAGAGACCCAGTACTTC.

The chain combines TRBV21-1 with TRBJ2-5; TRBD2 is the table's D call, not checked against the DNA. TRBV21-1 is a known pseudogene. The CDR3 runs 15 residues. The CDR3 reads CASSRFSLSGETQYF. CDR3 in DNA: TGTGCCAGCAGCAGATTCTCTCTTTCGGGAGAGACCCAGTACTTC.

The DNA of the CDR3 is TGTGCCACCAGTGACCGTGGGGGGGACTCCAGCTTCACAGATACGCAGTATTTT. Protein sequence: CATSDRGGDSSFTDTQYF. This chain uses TRBV24-1 with TRBJ2-3; 7 bases align to TRBD2. V dropped 4 bases and J dropped 2; count of bases not matched to a gene: 14. The CDR3 runs to 18 residues. From germline, CDR1 is KGHDR and CDR2 SFDVKD.

This clone has just one count. CDR3 nucleotides: TGTGCCAGTAGTAATCAGGGTCGTGGCACTGAAGCTTTCTTT. This codes for CASSNQGRGTEAFF. The chain is built from TRBV19 and TRBJ1-1; D possibly corresponds to TRBD1 (5 bases). The CDR3 is made up of 14 amino acids. Germline V gives CDR1 LNHDA, CDR2 SQIVND (reference sequence). Deletions cut 4 bases from V and 4 bases from J, with 13 bases between.

This clone was detected once. This chain uses TRBV9 with TRBJ2-1; 9 positions agree with TRBD2. The V gene's germline CDR1 is SGDLS and CDR2 YYNGEE. The junction had 4 bases not matched to a gene; V was cut back by 2 bases and J by 7 bases. This CDR3 spans 14 amino acids. For the CDR3, the DNA is TGTGCCAGCAGCGTGACTAGCGGAGAAAATGAGCAGTTCTTC. Amino acids: CASSVTSGENEQFF. The whole variable domain, filled in from reference TRBV9 and TRBJ2-1, reads DSGVTQTPKHLITATGQRVTLRCSPRSGDLSVYWYQQSLDQGLQFLIQYYNGEERAKGNILERFSAQQFPDLHSELNLSSLELGDSALYFCASSVTSGENEQFFGPGTRLTVL.

This chain joins TRBV7-8 and TRBJ2-7, with D tentatively TRBD2 (5 bases). CDR1 is SGHVS and CDR2 is FQNEAQ in the germline V gene. V lost 5 bases, J lost 1 base, and 12 bases lay in between. CDR3 length: 14 amino acids. CDR3 in amino acids: CASSRGRGSYEQYF. DNA for the CDR3: TGTGCCAGCAGCCGAGGTCGGGGATCCTACGAGCAGTACTTC.

The rearrangement joins TRBV4-1 to TRBJ2-5; D not certain. Trimming cost V 4 bases and J 2 bases, with 14 bases left between them. Germline V CDR1 and CDR2: MGHRA, YSYEKL. This CDR3 spans 15 amino acids. CDR3 region: CASSPNKAVQETQYF. The CDR3 nucleotides read TGCGCCAGCAGCCCCAATAAGGCGGTTCAAGAGACCCAGTACTTC.

This sequence joins TRBV29-1 and TRBJ1-1; 9 nucleotides line up with TRBD1. V was clipped by 5 bases and J by 4 bases; unmatched bases: 5. There are 13 residues in the CDR3. Germline loops: CDR1 SQVTM, CDR2 ANQGSEA. CDR3 loop: CSVHRGLGTEAFF. DNA for the CDR3: TGCAGCGTTCACAGGGGGCTAGGCACTGAAGCTTTCTTT.